The clone carrying this T cell receptor (beta chain) was found once. This specimen belongs to a study of blood T cell repertoires in COVID-19. Turning to the study itself: Samples came from the United States, Italy and Spain, spanning acute and convalescent COVID-19. Nucleic acid was either cDNA or gDNA, and it came from T cells, B-cell-depleted T cells, or PBMCs.

The germline V and J ends were trimmed by 6 bases and 0 bases, with 15 bases remaining between them. Germline values: CDR1 MDHEN, CDR2 SYDVKM. The CDR3 loop spans 16 amino acids. TCRdb keeps only in-frame clones here, not all; method: immunoSEQ multiplex PCR. The sample lists around 86,000 clones, over 75% seen once, with roughly 6.8% in the top ten. Sequenced: peripheral blood. This chain connects TRBV28 to TRBJ1-5; D is uncertain. This TCR was sampled from a human donor with acute or convalescent COVID-19. The donor label of this sample is uncertain. This chain's CDR3 is CASRSGRRGSNQPQHF. The CDR3 coding sequence is TGTGCCAGCAGGTCCGGGAGACGAGGTAGCAATCAGCCCCAGCATTTT. The whole variable domain, remainder taken from reference TRBV28 and TRBJ1-5, is DVKVTQSSRYLVKRTGEKVFLECVQDMDHENMFWYRQDPGLGLRLIYFSYDVKMKEKGDIPEGYSVSREKKERFSLILESASTNQTSMYLCASRSGRRGSNQPQHFGDGTRLSIL.